This paragraph reports one T cell receptor (beta chain). No cognate antigen has been identified for it. It has no much larger one-base neighbor in the sample; base qualities were not kept. Using the immunoSEQ Platform, TCRbeta CDR3 regions were amplified from extracted genomic DNA. Multiplex PCR, high-throughput sequencing and a vendor bioinformatics pipeline were brought together in the immunoSEQ assay. The paper's data handling went like this. Non-productive sequences and CDR3s under 4 amino acids long were removed, and the clonotype frequencies in each sample were recalculated. Shared clonotypes were identified in immunoSEQ Analyzer 2.0 as identical CDR3 amino acid, V gene and J gene sequences. To normalize repertoire overlap, the number of shared clonotypes was divided by the product of the two clone-set sizes and multiplied by 1000 to give arbitrary units. TCRdb stores this immuneACCESS table with in-frame sequences only. Part of the clones is absent; in the studies checked, under half of the shortfall reflects unresolved V genes, and no reason is known for the rest. The D gene and trimming were derived from the DNA, and the V and J assignments and clone size from that table. In this sample the table shows approximately 32,000 clones, about 82% of which occur a single time. The ten largest clones capture less than 3.5% of the sample.

The CDR3 runs 13 amino acids, cysteine and phenylalanine included. Just CDR3 DNA is preserved here, 39 bases in frame from base 1. CDR1 and CDR2 were assigned from the germline V gene (reference sequence) as LNHNV and YYDKDF. Cut back by 1 base and 2 bases, the V and J ends lie 6 bases apart. After CFSE-labeled PBMCs were cultured without any stimulus, the autoproliferating (CFSEdim) and non-proliferating (CFSEhi) T cell fractions were each sequenced on their own. In total, about 50 million CFSE-labeled PBMCs were cultured without stimulus for approximately seven days, after which replicate wells were pooled. PBMCs were labeled with 0.5 uM CFSE and cultured without exogenous stimuli in serum-free AIM-V medium. Before use, PBMCs were isolated by Ficoll density gradient centrifugation and cryopreserved. Using a FACSAria III, live 7-AAD-negative cells were sorted, then washed with PBS and stored frozen at -80 degrees C as dry pellets.

This specimen comes from a study of memory B cells and T cells in multiple sclerosis (dated by TCRdb to the late 2010s). About the investigation overall: TCR beta repertoires of autoproliferating peripheral T cells were compared with the TCR beta repertoires of brain lesion-infiltrating T cells in multiple sclerosis patients. A couple of multiple sclerosis patients, for whom either brain lesions at autopsy or brain-infiltrating cells from biopsy were available, were included in TCR sequencing. The full study reports these points: Clone-set sizes differed between compartments, which influenced counts of shared clonotypes and required normalization.

Sequenced sample: PBMCs from blood kept in culture. The rearranged chain carries TRBV15 and TRBJ2-7, and the D gene may be TRBD2, 5 bases matching. The receptor comes from a human donor with multiple sclerosis. The CDR3 is CATSRGGTYEQYF. DNA sequence: TGTGCCACCAGCAGAGGAGGGACCTACGAGCAGTACTTC.